Reported below is one T cell receptor (beta chain). The antigen it binds to is not known. Read sequence stops 3 residues before the CDR3 end, and the germline J gene provides the missing end. The sample comes from a study of Tregs in tolerant kidney transplant recipients (dated by TCRdb to between 2018 and 2021). For context, the study as a whole: Related donors were used in the transplants with nonmyeloablative bone marrow transplantation, and mixed chimerism was transient in the human trials. TCRbeta sequencing was used in the study to identify donor-specific regulatory T cells before combined kidney and bone marrow transplantation, and the identified cells were then tracked after transplant. What the research found in general, with its limitations: Expanding Tregs with activated donor B cells appeared to identify the most biologically relevant and donor-specific TCRbeta repertoire. PCR primers changed over time for some patients, so nucleotide-level comparison across those patients' samples was not possible. Donor-specific Treg expansion was found to exceed global Treg expansion in tolerant patients, suggesting antigen-driven rather than nonspecific expansion. The study was limited by small patient numbers, and the findings need validation in larger populations and under other immunosuppression protocols. Biological reproducibility was not directly assessed, although technical replication error appeared to be minimal.

The time point label on this specimen signifies: blood sample drawn before combined kidney and bone marrow transplant. Unstimulated Tregs (CD4+CD25+CD127-), CD4+ non-Tregs (CD4+CD25-), CD4 and CD8 cells were FACS-sorted from thawed PBMCs. 4 combined kidney and bone marrow transplant recipients from the ITN036ST trial were included as patients, and samples were available only from these trial subjects. Healthy control blood was separated into PBMCs by Ficoll density gradient and cryopreserved, and patient PBMCs were collected both before and after transplant. For TCRbeta CDR3 sequencing, genomic DNA was extracted from sorted cells using the QIAGEN DNeasy Blood and Tissue Kit. High-throughput TCRbeta CDR3 sequencing, which included PCR amplification with bias correction and internal controls, was done commercially through immunoSEQ. As for how the authors treated the data: Unique productive TCRbeta sequences were defined by CDR3 nucleotide sequence where primers matched, otherwise by CDR3 amino acid sequence with Vbeta and Jbeta genes. To correct sorting error, sequences shared between sorted populations at a frequency ratio of 2:1 or less were removed; the rest were assigned to the higher population. Donor-reactive sequences were defined as at least 5-fold expanded in CFSE-low cells versus unstimulated cells, with frequency of at least 0.01% in CFSE-low cells. Repertoire divergence was quantified by Jensen-Shannon divergence calculated from the top 100 TCRbeta sequences ranked by frequency. For any sample with multiple sequencing runs, sorting error was corrected in each run separately before the runs were pooled. TCRdb limited this immuneACCESS table to in-frame rearrangements with V and J called. A share of clones is missing; checked studies link under half to unresolved V genes, and the rest is unexplained. D and trimming come from the DNA, and the V and J calls and clone size come from that table. The table for this sample records roughly 34,000 clones. Of the sample, approximately 6.9% is held by the ten largest clones.

CDR1 is given as MNHEY and CDR2 as SVGEGT, both from the germline V gene. Inclusive of the bounding cysteine and phenylalanine, the CDR3 is 14 residues long. The CDR3 was read in part: 33 bases, with the frame set at base 1. Trimming costs V 6 bases and J 6 bases, and their ends lie 18 bases apart. In this chain, TRBV6-2 or TRBV6-3 is recombined with TRBJ2-7, with TRBD2 tentatively as D gene (5 bases match). The sequence was collected from a human donor who received a combined kidney and bone marrow transplant. Sequences were derived from CD8+ T cells from blood, sampled before the transplant. This receptor carries the CDR3 CASSPNLELAEQYF. The covered CDR3 bases are TGTGCCAGCAGCCCCAATTTGGAGCTAGCCGAG.